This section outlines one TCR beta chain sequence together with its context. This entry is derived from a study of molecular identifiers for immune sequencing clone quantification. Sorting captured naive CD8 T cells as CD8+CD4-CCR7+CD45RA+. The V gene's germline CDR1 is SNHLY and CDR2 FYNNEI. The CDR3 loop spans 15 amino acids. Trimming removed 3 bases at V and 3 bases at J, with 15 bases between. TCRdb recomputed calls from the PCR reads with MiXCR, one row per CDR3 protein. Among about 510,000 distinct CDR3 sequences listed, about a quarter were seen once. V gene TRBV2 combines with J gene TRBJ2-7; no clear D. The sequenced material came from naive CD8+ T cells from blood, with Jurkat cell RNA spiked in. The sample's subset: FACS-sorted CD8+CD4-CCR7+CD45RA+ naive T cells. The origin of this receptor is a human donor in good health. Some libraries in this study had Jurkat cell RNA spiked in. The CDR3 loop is CASSEPPSEYYEQYF. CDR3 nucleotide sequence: TGTGCCAGCAGTGAGCCCCCGTCAGAATACTACGAGCAGTACTTC.